This TCR beta chain is from a study of T cell responses to AZD1222 COVID-19 vaccine. As concerns this clone: Its antigen is as yet unknown.

Here immunoSEQ multiplex PCR was the method, and the copy in TCRdb shows in-frame clones only, minus some. Of 180,000 or so clones in the sample, 90% to 95% are singletons; the top ten hold about 4.2%. The CDR3 totals 13 residues. V was trimmed by 6 bases and J by 0 bases, leaving 8 bases between them. Germline lookup yields CDR1 WNHNN and CDR2 SYGVQD (reference sequence). General observations from the study: Seropositive status at baseline applied to only a handful of AZD1222 recipients. Samples come after the peak T cell response, not at day 14. Unmutated regions of variants are reportedly targeted by nearly half of spike-specific TCRs. Compared with day 0, the breadth and depth of the Spike-specific TCR repertoire rose significantly after two doses of AZD1222.

This chain connects TRBV10-1 to TRBJ1-1; tentative D call: TRBD1 (5 bases). This specimen consisted of peripheral blood, obtained on day 0 of AZD1222 vaccination. The sequence derives from an adult in good health. As DNA, the CDR3 is TGCGCCAGCAGGGGGGGGATGAACACTGAAGCTTTCTTT. Translating gives CASRGGMNTEAFF.